Presented here are 20 T cell receptor beta chains from one specimen sequenced in a study of cytomegalovirus exposure and HLA in healthy donors. This PCR relied on a set of 60 Vbeta primers and 13 Jbeta primers. Measured with immunoSEQ multiplex PCR; TCRdb has only the in-frame clones, and not every one. The sample holds about 150,000 clones, 8.5% to 10% seen once. The material sequenced was PBMCs. These receptors were taken from a man in his forties or fifties in good health and CMV-seronegative.

The genes are TRBV7-3 and TRBJ2-1, with TRBD1 matching over 7 bases. J was trimmed by 2 bases and V by 5 bases; bases with no gene match: 9. The germline V gene has CDR1 SGHTA and CDR2 FQGTGA. The CDR3 contains 16 residues. In DNA form, the CDR3 reads TGTGCCAGCAGCCTGAATTGGGGGACAGCCTACAATGAGCAGTTCTTC. Its translation is CASSLNWGTAYNEQFF.

The chain uses TRBV10-1 and TRBJ2-7; 7 positions agree with TRBD2. The length of the CDR3 is 16 residues. Germline V gives CDR1 WNHNN, CDR2 SYGVQD (reference sequence). The junction had 10 bases not matched to a gene; V was cut back by 5 bases and J by 0 bases. CDR3 loop: CASSPIRGGSSYEQYF. The CDR3 DNA reads as TGCGCCAGCAGTCCGATTAGAGGCGGGAGCTCCTACGAGCAGTACTTC.

The chain recombines TRBV2 with TRBJ2-1; 16 nucleotides match TRBD2. Germline CDR1 SNHLY, CDR2 FYNNEI. V was clipped by 6 bases and J by 10 bases; unmatched bases: 9. The CDR3 is 16 residues long. The CDR3 protein is CASREPGLAGGGEQFF. For the CDR3, the DNA is TGTGCCAGCAGGGAGCCGGGACTAGCGGGAGGGGGGGAGCAGTTCTTC. Full variable domain (rest looked up from reference TRBV2 and TRBJ2-1): EPEVTQTPSHQVTQMGQEVILRCVPISNHLYFYWYRQILGQKVEFLVSFYNNEISEKSEIFDDQFSVERPDGSNFTLKIRSTKLEDSAMYFCASREPGLAGGGEQFFGPGTRLTVL.

The V gene is TRBV30, the J gene TRBJ2-1; D perhaps matches TRBD2 (6 bases). The V gene lost 0 bases and the J gene lost 0 bases, with 15 bases spanning the gap. The CDR3 is 17 amino acids. Per the germline V gene, CDR1 is GTSNPN and CDR2 is SVGIG (reference sequence). This CDR3 is CAWSVRQRESSYNEQFF. CDR3 DNA: TGTGCCTGGAGTGTACGACAACGGGAGAGCTCCTACAATGAGCAGTTCTTC. Looking up the rest from reference TRBV30 and TRBJ2-1 gives the full variable domain: SQTIHQWPATLVQPVGSPLSLECTVEGTSNPNLYWYRQAAGRGLQLLFYSVGIGQISSEVPQNLSASRPQDRQFILSSKKLLLSDSGFYLCAWSVRQRESSYNEQFFGPGTRLTVL.

The chain carries TRBV7-2 and TRBJ2-1, with 8 nucleotides matching TRBD2. Germline V gene lookup returns CDR1 SGHTA and CDR2 FQGNSA. CDR3 length: 15 amino acids. The V segment lost 5 bases and the J segment 9 bases; nucleotides outside the gene matches: 12. This chain's CDR3 is CASSAQLAALGEQFF. CDR3 nucleotide sequence: TGTGCCAGCAGCGCCCAACTAGCGGCCCTGGGTGAGCAGTTCTTC.

This chain links TRBV14 with TRBJ2-3; D is uncertain. This CDR3 has 15 residues. The V gene lost 1 base and the J gene lost 3 bases, with 11 bases spanning the gap. Germline assignment: CDR1 SGHDN and CDR2 FVKESK. The CDR3 loop is CASSQGPPGTDTQYF. For the CDR3, the DNA is TGTGCCAGCAGCCAAGGTCCCCCCGGGACAGATACGCAGTATTTT. Full variable domain (outside the CDR3, taken from reference TRBV14 and TRBJ2-3): EAGVTQFPSHSVIEKGQTVTLRCDPISGHDNLYWYRRVMGKEIKFLLHFVKESKQDESGMPNNRFLAERTGGTYSTLKVQPAELEDSGVYFCASSQGPPGTDTQYFGPGTRLTVL.

This clone appeared a few times. The gene calls are TRBV5-4 and TRBJ1-1; no clear D gene. The CDR3 is made up of 13 amino acids. Germline lookup yields CDR1 SGHNT and CDR2 YYREEE (reference sequence). V was shortened by 4 bases and J by 0 bases, with 7 bases between the two germline ends. The CDR3 is CASSTQLNTEAFF. In DNA, the CDR3 is TGTGCCAGCAGCACACAGCTGAACACTGAAGCTTTCTTT.

The chain is built from TRBV5-1 and TRBJ1-1; TRBD1 is a possible D gene (6 bases). V lost 3 bases and J 0 bases, leaving 15 bases between the germline ends. Per the germline V gene, CDR1 is SGHRS and CDR2 is YFSETQ. The CDR3 runs 16 residues. CDR3 sequence: CASSSSDSNMNTEAFF. The CDR3 nucleotides are TGCGCCAGCAGCTCGTCGGACAGCAACATGAACACTGAAGCTTTCTTT.

This clone turned up a few times. The chain combines TRBV9 with TRBJ2-3; 13 bases map to TRBD2. CDR1 is SGDLS and CDR2 is YYNGEE in the germline V gene. The CDR3 has 18 residues. After removal of 0 bases from V and 1 base from J, the junction contained 5 bases not matched to a gene. For the CDR3, the DNA is TGTGCCAGCAGCGTAGCGGGACTAGCGGGATTTGGCACAGATACGCAGTATTTT. This translates into CASSVAGLAGFGTDTQYF.

This clone came up once. The CDR3: CASSVGQAIYEQYF. CDR3 DNA: TGTGCCAGCAGCGTAGGACAGGCGATCTACGAGCAGTACTTC. The chain couples TRBV9 to TRBJ2-7, with D possibly TRBD1 on 6 matching bases. This CDR3 is built from 14 residues. Trimming stripped 0 bases from V and 3 bases from J, with 10 bases between. Germline V gene lookup returns CDR1 SGDLS and CDR2 YYNGEE.

The chain links TRBV9 to TRBJ1-2; a possible D gene is TRBD1 (5 bases). Looked up from germline, CDR1 is SGDLS and CDR2 is YYNGEE. The CDR3 is 15 amino acids. Deletions cut 0 bases from V and 8 bases from J, with 17 bases between. CDR3 sequence reads: CASSVDPDMALGYTF. Written as DNA, the CDR3 is TGTGCCAGCAGCGTAGATCCGGACATGGCCTTGGGCTACACCTTC.

CDR3 DNA: TGTGCCAGCAGCTCGACAGGGGGCTGGTCACCCCTCCACTTT. It yields the protein CASSSTGGWSPLHF. V gene TRBV5-4 combines with J gene TRBJ1-6; TRBD1 matches at 10 bases. The CDR3 is 14 residues long. Trimming cost V 3 bases and J 10 bases; bases outside gene matches: 4. The germline CDR1 and CDR2 sequences are SGHNT and YYREEE (reference sequence).

The chain recombines TRBV29-1 with TRBJ2-1, with D possibly TRBD2 on 5 matching bases. The CDR3 length is 15 residues. V was trimmed by 6 bases and J by 0 bases, leaving 15 bases between them. In germline, CDR1 is SQVTM, CDR2 ANQGSEA. DNA for the CDR3: TGCAGCGTGCCTCGGGGTGAGGGCTCCTACAATGAGCAGTTCTTC. As protein: CSVPRGEGSYNEQFF.

This clone occurred a few times. CDR3 residues: CASSEDSGQNNSPLHF. CDR3 nucleotide sequence: TGTGCCAGCAGTGAAGACAGCGGCCAGAATAATTCACCCCTCCACTTT. This chain uses TRBV2 with TRBJ1-6; D is unclear. The V end lost 1 base, the J end lost 5 bases, and 12 bases lay between the germline ends. This CDR3 has 16 amino acids. The germline V gene has CDR1 SNHLY and CDR2 FYNNEI.

This clone was seen only a few times. The chain combines TRBV6-6 with TRBJ1-1, with TRBD1 matching 8 bases. The germline V gene encodes CDR1 MNHNY and CDR2 SVGAGI (reference sequence). The trim removed 2 bases at V and 1 base at J, leaving 3 bases unmatched. This CDR3 has 15 residues. CDR3 DNA sequence: TGTGCCAGCAGTTACGTCCAGGGGGCGAACACTGAAGCTTTCTTT. It is translated as CASSYVQGANTEAFF.

This clone came up a few times. The chain combines TRBV6-1 with TRBJ1-1; D is perhaps TRBD1 (5 bases). The CDR3 totals 13 residues. Trimming stripped 7 bases from V and 1 base from J, with 10 bases between. The germline V gene encodes CDR1 MNHNS and CDR2 SASEGT. The CDR3 coding sequence is TGTGCCAGCACCTTCGACAGGAACACTGAAGCTTTCTTT. Amino acid sequence: CASTFDRNTEAFF.

The rearrangement joins TRBV19 to TRBJ1-1, with TRBD1 identical over 9 bases. The CDR3 spans 14 residues. J was trimmed by 1 base and V by 10 bases; bases with no gene match: 7. Germline assignment: CDR1 LNHDA and CDR2 SQIVND (reference sequence). In nucleotides, the CDR3 is TGTGCCACCACACAGGGGGCTGGGAACACTGAAGCTTTCTTT. This sequence encodes CATTQGAGNTEAFF.

The V call is TRBV5-1, the J call TRBJ2-1; 10 bases are a match to TRBD1. V was clipped by 4 bases and J by 7 bases; unmatched bases: 11. The CDR3 is 16 amino acids. The germline V gene has CDR1 SGHRS and CDR2 YFSETQ. For the CDR3, the DNA is TGCGCCAGCAGCCCCACCCTCGGGACAGGGGCGAATGAGCAGTTCTTC. The encoded protein is CASSPTLGTGANEQFF.

The chain joins TRBV6-5 to TRBJ2-7; D remains unclear. The CDR3 is made up of 12 amino acids. Between the trimmed V and J ends, which lost 4 bases and 4 bases, there was a span of 8 bases. Germline loops: CDR1 MNHEY, CDR2 SVGAGI. CDR3: CASSSPGYEQYF. The CDR3 DNA is TGTGCCAGCAGTTCACCGGGTTACGAGCAGTACTTC.

J is TRBJ1-2 and V is TRBV9, with D maybe TRBD1 (5 bases). Germline V gives CDR1 SGDLS, CDR2 YYNGEE. CDR3 length: 14 residues. V dropped 0 bases and J dropped 6 bases, with 12 bases sitting between them. In DNA form, the CDR3 reads TGTGCCAGCAGCGTAGTAAGCAGGGAGGATGGCTACACCTTC. Its protein is CASSVVSREDGYTF.